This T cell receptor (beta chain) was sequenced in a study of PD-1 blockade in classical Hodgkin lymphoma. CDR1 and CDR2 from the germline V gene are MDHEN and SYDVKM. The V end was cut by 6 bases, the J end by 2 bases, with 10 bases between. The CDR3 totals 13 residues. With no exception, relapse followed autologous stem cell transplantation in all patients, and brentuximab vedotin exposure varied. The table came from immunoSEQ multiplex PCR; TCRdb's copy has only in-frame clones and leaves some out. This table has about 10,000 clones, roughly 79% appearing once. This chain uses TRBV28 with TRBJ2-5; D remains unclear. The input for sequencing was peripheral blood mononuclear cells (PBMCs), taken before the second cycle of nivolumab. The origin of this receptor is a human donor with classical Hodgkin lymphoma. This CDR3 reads CASRSMDQETQYF. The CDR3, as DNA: TGTGCCAGCAGGTCGATGGATCAAGAGACCCAGTACTTC.